This T cell receptor beta chain is drawn from a study of cytomegalovirus exposure and HLA in healthy donors. Germline V gene sequence: CDR1 LNHDA, CDR2 SQIVND (reference sequence). Trimming removed 5 bases from V and 6 bases from J; junction bases left unmatched: 10. The CDR3 has 17 residues. At the time of sampling, donors were nominally healthy, though unrecorded immune exposures were likely. The PCR had 60 Vbeta and 13 Jbeta primers. Data came from immunoSEQ multiplex PCR; TCRdb stores just in-frame clones and leaves some out. This table has 95,000 to 150,000 clones, about three fifths appearing once.

The chain joins TRBV19 to TRBJ2-2, with 12 nucleotides matching TRBD2. The receptor comes from a woman aged 40-49 years in good health and CMV-seropositive. The sample taken for sequencing was PBMCs. The CDR3 coding sequence is TGTGCCAGTAGTGTGTCTAGCGGGGGGGCGTTCGCCGGGGAGCTGTTTTTT. It yields the protein CASSVSSGGAFAGELFF. Drawing the rest from reference TRBV19 and TRBJ2-2, the complete variable domain is DGGITQSPKYLFRKEGQNVTLSCEQNLNHDAMYWYRQDPGQGLRLIYYSQIVNDFQKGDIAEGYSVSREKKESFPLTVTSAQKNPTAFYLCASSVSSGGAFAGELFFGEGSRLTVL.